These 20 T cell receptor beta chains share one sample of origin, sequenced in a study of human T cells and chemical hapten exposure. TCRdb analysed the RACE reads with MiXCR anew, one entry per CDR3 protein. The sample lists nearly 350,000 distinct CDR3 sequences; around 7% were seen once. Time point meaning: patch test 1, 2 weeks after DPC sensitization. Sample treatment: therapeutic diphenylcyclopropenone sensitization with weekly scalp DPC. The specimen was whole blood, collected in connection with sensitization to the hapten diphenylcyclopropenone (DPC). These receptors all stem from a woman aged 18-29 years with alopecia areata. Some clones in this sample may be carry-over from other donors' samples.

The chain joins TRBV9 to TRBJ2-5; TRBD2 matches at 12 bases. CDR3 length: 17 residues. J was trimmed by 4 bases and V by 4 bases; bases with no gene match: 11. In germline, CDR1 is SGDLS, CDR2 YYNGEE. DNA of the CDR3: TGTGCCAGCAGCCCCCGGACTAGCGGGGCGCAGGGAGAGACCCAGTACTTC. Protein: CASSPRTSGAQGETQYF.

This clonotype came up many times. The chain employs TRBV20-1 and TRBJ2-3; no reliable D call. CDR3 length equals 10 residues. Germline V gene data show CDR1 as DFQATT and CDR2 as SNEGSKA (reference sequence). V dropped 6 bases and J dropped 2 bases, with 3 bases sitting between them. As DNA, the CDR3 is TGCAGTGCCCACACAGATACGCAGTATTTT. Translated, it gives CSAHTDTQYF.

V and J are TRBV4-1 and TRBJ1-1; possible D gene TRBD1, 5 bases. Trimming removed 2 bases from V and 0 bases from J, with 13 bases in between. Germline CDR1 MGHRA, CDR2 YSYEKL. The CDR3 contains 16 residues. The CDR3 region is CASSQTGQVMNTEAFF. The CDR3 DNA is TGCGCCAGCAGCCAAACGGGGCAGGTGATGAACACTGAAGCTTTCTTT.

The J gene is TRBJ1-5, the V gene TRBV10-3, with D uncertain. V lost 0 bases and J lost 11, with 14 bases in between. Looked up from germline, CDR1 is ENHRY and CDR2 is SYGVKD. CDR3 length: 14 residues. The CDR3 bases are TGTGCCATCAGTGAGTCAGTCGAAAGGCAGTCCCAGCATTTT. It translates to CAISESVERQSQHF.

This clonotype was observed a few times. The chain links TRBV6-1 to TRBJ2-3; 9 bases match TRBD2. The CDR3 is 15 residues long. Germline lookup yields CDR1 MNHNS and CDR2 SASEGT. With V trimmed by 8 bases and J by 1 base, 7 bases remained unmatched. CDR3: CASGDQRGGTDTQYF. DNA for the CDR3: TGTGCCAGCGGGGATCAGCGGGGGGGCACAGATACGCAGTATTTT.

This clonotype occurred a few times. The rearrangement joins TRBV28 to TRBJ2-5; 8 positions match TRBD2. CDR3 size: 17 residues. Germline assignment: CDR1 MDHEN and CDR2 SYDVKM. V shed 4 bases and J 5 bases; nucleotides not matched to a gene: 15. CDR3 coding DNA: TGTGCCAGCAGTTCCCTCCGCCGGGGGGGCCAGGAGGAGACCCAGTACTTC. It is translated as CASSSLRRGGQEETQYF. The full variable domain, completed using reference TRBV28 and TRBJ2-5, is DVKVTQSSRYLVKRTGEKVFLECVQDMDHENMFWYRQDPGLGLRLIYFSYDVKMKEKGDIPEGYSVSREKKERFSLILESASTNQTSMYLCASSSLRRGGQEETQYFGPGTRLLVL.

The V call is TRBV4-1, the J call TRBJ1-2, with TRBD1 matching over 7 bases. Per germline, CDR1 MGHRA and CDR2 YSYEKL. The ends lost 4 bases at V and 1 base at J; junction bases unmatched: 3. This CDR3 region has 14 residues. The CDR3 DNA is TGCGCCAGCAGCCCACAGGGGATTAACTATGGCTACACCTTC. This gives the protein CASSPQGINYGYTF.

The table lists this clonotype with many counts. The chain joins TRBV7-2 to TRBJ2-3; D not certain. Trimming shortened V by 5 bases and J by 2 bases, and 14 bases separated the two germline ends. CDR1 SGHTA and CDR2 FQGNSA come from the germline V gene. This CDR3 is built from 15 residues. Here the CDR3 DNA reads TGTGCCAGCAGCCTCCAGCCCGCAAACACAGATACGCAGTATTTT. Translated, it gives CASSLQPANTDTQYF.

This clonotype was observed a handful of times. The CDR3 reads CASSQEVAIGAEQYF. The CDR3 DNA sequence: TGTGCCAGCAGCCAAGAAGTTGCGATAGGGGCCGAGCAGTACTTC. The genes are TRBV3-1 and TRBJ2-7; D is perhaps TRBD1 (5 bases). The CDR3 is 15 amino acids. V dropped 0 bases and J dropped 6 bases, with 15 bases sitting between them. Germline CDR1 reads LGHDT; CDR2 reads YNNKEL (reference sequence).

The rearrangement links TRBV20-1 to TRBJ1-5, with D unclear. The CDR3 totals 14 residues. The germline CDR1 and CDR2 sequences are DFQATT and SNEGSKA (reference sequence). V gave up 2 bases and J gave up 7 bases, with 15 bases separating them. The CDR3 sequence is CSARTGLTGQPQHF. The CDR3 DNA reads TGCAGTGCTAGAACGGGATTGACGGGCCAGCCCCAGCATTTT.

This clonotype was detected many times. The rearrangement links TRBV25-1 to TRBJ2-1, with D unclear. CDR1 is MGHDK and CDR2 is SYGVNS in the germline V gene. This CDR3 is 15 amino acids long. V was trimmed by 2 bases and J by 2 bases, leaving 10 bases between them. DNA for the CDR3: TGTGCCAGCAGTGAACAGGCTGTGGCCTACAATGAGCAGTTCTTC. It translates to CASSEQAVAYNEQFF.

This clonotype has more than one count but fewer than ten. The genes are TRBV25-1 and TRBJ1-5; 7 positions match TRBD1. This CDR3 comprises 14 residues. Germline V lookup: CDR1 MGHDK, CDR2 SYGVNS. The V segment lost 5 bases and the J segment 5 bases; nucleotides outside the gene matches: 6. The CDR3: CASSSDRSDQPQHF. CDR3 nucleotides: TGTGCCAGCAGTTCGGACAGGAGTGATCAGCCCCAGCATTTT.

This clonotype appeared a few times. Here the CDR3 DNA reads TGTGCCAGCAGCTCCGCCCCGGGACTCCCGAACACCGGGGAGCTGTTTTTT. Its translation: CASSSAPGLPNTGELFF. This rearrangement joins TRBV5-5 to TRBJ2-2, with a weak D call TRBD2 (6 bases). In germline, CDR1 is SGHKS, CDR2 YYEKEE (reference sequence). V lost 3 bases and J lost 0, with 15 bases in between. The CDR3 is made up of 17 amino acids.

The chain joins TRBV7-9 to TRBJ2-3; D possibly corresponds to TRBD1 (5 bases). Trimming shortened V by 1 base and J by 1 base, and 9 bases separated the two germline ends. Germline values: CDR1 SEHNR, CDR2 FQNEAQ (reference sequence). This CDR3 spans 15 amino acids. The chain's CDR3 is CASSLGDRRTDTQYF. The CDR3 DNA is TGTGCCAGCAGCTTAGGAGACAGACGCACAGATACGCAGTATTTT.

This chain joins TRBV4-2 and TRBJ1-2; TRBD1 is a possible D gene (5 bases). CDR3 length: 16 amino acids. Germline CDR1 reads LGHNA; CDR2 reads YNFKEQ. Trimming cost V 1 base and J 2 bases, with 14 bases left between them. The CDR3, as DNA: TGTGCCAGCAGCCAAGGAGATGCAGGGAAAAACTATGGCTACACCTTC. It translates to CASSQGDAGKNYGYTF.

This clonotype was seen a few times. This chain links TRBV6-5 with TRBJ2-7, with 7 bases that match TRBD2. The CDR3 covers 15 residues. Unmatched junction bases numbered 12, after V lost 6 bases and J lost 4 bases. The germline gives CDR1 MNHEY, CDR2 SVGAGI. The CDR3 loop reads CASSPGWGGEYEQYF. The CDR3 DNA sequence: TGTGCCAGCAGCCCGGGTTGGGGGGGGGAGTACGAGCAGTACTTC.

This clonotype was counted ten times or more. The rearrangement joins TRBV18 to TRBJ2-5; TRBD2 agrees at 8 bases. Looked up from germline, CDR1 is KGHSH and CDR2 is LQKENI. The trim removed 0 bases at V and 2 bases at J, leaving 2 bases unmatched. This CDR3 has 15 residues. This CDR3 reads CASSPPSGEQETQYF. The CDR3 DNA follows: TGTGCCAGCTCACCACCTAGCGGGGAACAAGAGACCCAGTACTTC. The whole variable domain, remainder taken from reference TRBV18 and TRBJ2-5, is NAGVMQNPRHLVRRRGQEARLRCSPMKGHSHVYWYRQLPEEGLKFMVYLQKENIIDESGMPKERFSAEFPKEGPSILRIQQVVRGDSAAYFCASSPPSGEQETQYFGPGTRLLVL.

This sequence joins TRBV12-3 or TRBV12-4 and TRBJ1-1; D call uncertain. There are 13 residues in the CDR3. The germline V and J ends were trimmed by 7 bases and 5 bases, with 14 bases remaining between them. The CDR3 region is CASNGRAATEAFF. The CDR3 DNA reads as TGTGCCAGCAACGGGCGGGCGGCTACTGAAGCTTTCTTT.

This clonotype was counted between two and nine times. The rearrangement links TRBV7-6 to TRBJ2-7; possible D gene TRBD1, 5 bases. The CDR3 length is 15 residues. Trimming stripped 1 base from V and 3 bases from J, with 13 bases between. In germline, CDR1 is SGHVS, CDR2 FNYEAQ. Here the CDR3 DNA reads TGTGCCAGCAGCTTAGGTCGTGGGGCCCTCTACGAGCAGTACTTC. It encodes CASSLGRGALYEQYF.

This clonotype was recorded a few times. The chain uses TRBV7-8 and TRBJ1-1, with D uncertain. CDR3 length equals 15 residues. V gave up 2 bases and J gave up 0 bases, with 10 bases separating them. CDR1 SGHVS and CDR2 FQNEAQ come from the germline V gene. The CDR3 is CASSLNTGMNTEAFF. CDR3 DNA sequence: TGTGCCAGCAGCTTAAATACGGGCATGAACACTGAAGCTTTCTTT.